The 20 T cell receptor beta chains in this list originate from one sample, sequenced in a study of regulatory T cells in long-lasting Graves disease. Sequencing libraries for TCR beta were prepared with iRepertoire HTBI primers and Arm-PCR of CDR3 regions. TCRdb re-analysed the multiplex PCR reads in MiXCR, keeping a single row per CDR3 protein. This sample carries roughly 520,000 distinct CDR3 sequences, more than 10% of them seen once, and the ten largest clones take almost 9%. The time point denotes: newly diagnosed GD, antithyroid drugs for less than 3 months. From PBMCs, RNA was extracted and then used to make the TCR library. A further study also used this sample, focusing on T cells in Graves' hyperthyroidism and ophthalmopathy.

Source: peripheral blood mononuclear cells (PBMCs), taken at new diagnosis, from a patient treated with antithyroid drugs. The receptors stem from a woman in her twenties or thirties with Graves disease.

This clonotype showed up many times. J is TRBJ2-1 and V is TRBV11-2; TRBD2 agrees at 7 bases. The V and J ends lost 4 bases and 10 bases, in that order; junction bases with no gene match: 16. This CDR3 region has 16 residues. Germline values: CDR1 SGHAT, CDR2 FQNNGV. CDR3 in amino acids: CASSSIGEGTTMEQFF. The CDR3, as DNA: TGTGCCAGCAGCTCTATAGGGGAGGGGACGACAATGGAGCAGTTCTTC.

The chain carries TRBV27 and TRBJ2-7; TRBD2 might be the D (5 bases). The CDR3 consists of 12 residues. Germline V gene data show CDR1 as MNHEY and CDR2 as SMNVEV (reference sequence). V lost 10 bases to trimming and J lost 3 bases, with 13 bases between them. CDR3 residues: CATGVGIYEQYF. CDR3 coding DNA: TGTGCCACCGGGGTCGGGATCTACGAGCAGTACTTC.

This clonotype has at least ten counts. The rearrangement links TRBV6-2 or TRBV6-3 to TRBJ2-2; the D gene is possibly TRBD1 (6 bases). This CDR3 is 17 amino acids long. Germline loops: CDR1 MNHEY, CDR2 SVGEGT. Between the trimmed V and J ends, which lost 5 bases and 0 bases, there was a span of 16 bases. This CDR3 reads CASSPGQLPSNTGELFF. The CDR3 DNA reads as TGTGCCAGCAGTCCAGGACAGTTGCCCTCGAACACCGGGGAGCTGTTTTTT.

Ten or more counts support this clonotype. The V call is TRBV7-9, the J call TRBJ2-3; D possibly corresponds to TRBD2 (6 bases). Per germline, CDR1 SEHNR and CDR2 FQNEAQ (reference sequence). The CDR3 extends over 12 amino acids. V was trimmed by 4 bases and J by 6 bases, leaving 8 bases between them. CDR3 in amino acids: CASSSGGDTQYF. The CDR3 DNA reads TGTGCCAGCAGCTCTGGAGGGGATACGCAGTATTTT. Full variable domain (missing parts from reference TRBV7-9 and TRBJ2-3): DTGVSQNPRHKITKRGQNVTFRCDPISEHNRLYWYRQTLGQGPEFLTYFQNEAQLEKSRLLSDRFSAERPKGSFSTLEIQRTEQGDSAMYLCASSSGGDTQYFGPGTRLTVL.

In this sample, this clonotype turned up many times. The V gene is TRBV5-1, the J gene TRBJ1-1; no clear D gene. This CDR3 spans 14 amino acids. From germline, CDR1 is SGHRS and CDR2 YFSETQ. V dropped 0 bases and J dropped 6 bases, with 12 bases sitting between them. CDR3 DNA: TGCGCCAGCAGCTTGGGGGAGTCTTTGGCTGAAGCTTTCTTT. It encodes CASSLGESLAEAFF.

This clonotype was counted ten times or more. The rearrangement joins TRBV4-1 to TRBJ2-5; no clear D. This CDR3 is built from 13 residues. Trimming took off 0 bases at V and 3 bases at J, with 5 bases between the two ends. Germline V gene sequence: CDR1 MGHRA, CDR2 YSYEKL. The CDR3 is CASSQDPEETQYF. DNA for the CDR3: TGCGCCAGCAGCCAAGATCCTGAAGAGACCCAGTACTTC.

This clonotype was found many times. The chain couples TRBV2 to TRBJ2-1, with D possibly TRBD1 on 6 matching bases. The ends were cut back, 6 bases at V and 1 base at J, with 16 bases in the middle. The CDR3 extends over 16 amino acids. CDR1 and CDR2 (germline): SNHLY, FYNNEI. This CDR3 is CASRDPGQPSYNEQFF. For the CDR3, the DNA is TGTGCCAGCAGGGATCCGGGACAACCTTCCTACAATGAGCAGTTCTTC.

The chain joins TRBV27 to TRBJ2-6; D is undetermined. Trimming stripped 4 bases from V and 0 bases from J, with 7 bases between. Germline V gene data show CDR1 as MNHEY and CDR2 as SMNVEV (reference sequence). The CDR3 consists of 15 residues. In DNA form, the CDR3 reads TGTGCCAGCAGTTCCCACAGCTCTGGGGCCAACGTCCTGACTTTC. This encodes CASSSHSSGANVLTF.

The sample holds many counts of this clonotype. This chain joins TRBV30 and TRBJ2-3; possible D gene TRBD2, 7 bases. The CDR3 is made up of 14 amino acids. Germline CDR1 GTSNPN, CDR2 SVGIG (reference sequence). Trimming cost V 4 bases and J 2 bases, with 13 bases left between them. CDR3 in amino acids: CAWNRGATTDTQYF. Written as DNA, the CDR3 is TGTGCCTGGAACCGGGGGGCAACCACAGATACGCAGTATTTT. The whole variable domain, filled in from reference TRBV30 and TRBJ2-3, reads SQTIHQWPATLVQPVGSPLSLECTVEGTSNPNLYWYRQAAGRGLQLLFYSVGIGQISSEVPQNLSASRPQDRQFILSSKKLLLSDSGFYLCAWNRGATTDTQYFGPGTRLTVL.

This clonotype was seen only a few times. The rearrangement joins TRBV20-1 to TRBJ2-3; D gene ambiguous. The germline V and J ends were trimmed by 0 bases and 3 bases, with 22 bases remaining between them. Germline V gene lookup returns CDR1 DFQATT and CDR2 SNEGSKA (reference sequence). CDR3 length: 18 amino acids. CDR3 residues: CSARDLYPRSPKTDTQYF. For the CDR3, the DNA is TGCAGTGCTAGAGACCTCTATCCGCGGAGCCCAAAGACAGATACGCAGTATTTT.

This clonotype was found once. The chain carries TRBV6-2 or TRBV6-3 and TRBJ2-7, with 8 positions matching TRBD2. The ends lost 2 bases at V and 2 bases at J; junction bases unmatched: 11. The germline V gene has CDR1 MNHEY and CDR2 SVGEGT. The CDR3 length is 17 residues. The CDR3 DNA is TGTGCCAGCAGTTACCGCGTTAGCGGGACTACCACCTACGAGCAGTACTTC. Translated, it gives CASSYRVSGTTTYEQYF.

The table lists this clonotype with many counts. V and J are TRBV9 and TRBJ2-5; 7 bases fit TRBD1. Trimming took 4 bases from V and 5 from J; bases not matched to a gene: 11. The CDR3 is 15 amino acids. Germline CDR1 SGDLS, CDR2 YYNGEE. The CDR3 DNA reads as TGTGCCAGCAGCCCCCGGGACAGTTACTGGGAGACCCAGTACTTC. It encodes CASSPRDSYWETQYF.

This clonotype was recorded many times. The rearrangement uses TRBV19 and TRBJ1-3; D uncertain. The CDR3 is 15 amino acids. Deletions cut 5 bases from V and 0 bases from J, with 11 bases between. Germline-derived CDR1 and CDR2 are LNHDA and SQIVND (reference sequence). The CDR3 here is CASSSDGVSGNTIYF. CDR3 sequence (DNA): TGTGCCAGTAGTTCGGACGGAGTCTCTGGAAACACCATATATTTT.

CDR3 sequence: CASSPSGWRQKKKETQYF. The CDR3 bases are TGCGCCAGCAGCCCTTCAGGGTGGCGCCAAAAAAAAAAAGAGACCCAGTACTTC. This chain connects TRBV4-1 to TRBJ2-5; D is perhaps TRBD1 (5 bases). V shed 4 bases and J shed 3 bases, with 24 bases lying between them. CDR1 and CDR2 (germline): MGHRA, YSYEKL. CDR3 size: 18 residues.

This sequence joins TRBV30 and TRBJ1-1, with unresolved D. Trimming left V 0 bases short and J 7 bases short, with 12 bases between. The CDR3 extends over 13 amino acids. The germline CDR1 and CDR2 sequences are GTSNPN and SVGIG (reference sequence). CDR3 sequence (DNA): TGTGCCTGGAGTGTACAAGGAAATAGTGAAGCTTTCTTT. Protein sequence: CAWSVQGNSEAFF.

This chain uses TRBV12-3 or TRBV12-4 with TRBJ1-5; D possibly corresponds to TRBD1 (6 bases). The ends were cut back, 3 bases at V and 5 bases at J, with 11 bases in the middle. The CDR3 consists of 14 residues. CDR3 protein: CASSLWGLDQPQHF. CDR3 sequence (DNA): TGTGCCAGCAGTTTGTGGGGGCTGGATCAGCCCCAGCATTTT.

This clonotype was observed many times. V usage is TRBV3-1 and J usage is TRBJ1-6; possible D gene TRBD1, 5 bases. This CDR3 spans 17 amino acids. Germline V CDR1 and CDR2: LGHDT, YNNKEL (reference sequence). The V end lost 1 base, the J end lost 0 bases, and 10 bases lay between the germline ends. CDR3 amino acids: CASSQGPGGSYNSPLHF. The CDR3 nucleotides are TGTGCCAGCAGCCAAGGTCCGGGGGGCTCCTATAATTCACCCCTCCACTTT. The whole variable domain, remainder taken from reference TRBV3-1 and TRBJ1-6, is DTAVSQTPKYLVTQMGNDKSIKCEQNLGHDTMYWYKQDSKKFLKIMFSYNNKELIINETVPNRFSPKSPDKAHLNLHINSLELGDSAVYFCASSQGPGGSYNSPLHFGNGTRLTVT.

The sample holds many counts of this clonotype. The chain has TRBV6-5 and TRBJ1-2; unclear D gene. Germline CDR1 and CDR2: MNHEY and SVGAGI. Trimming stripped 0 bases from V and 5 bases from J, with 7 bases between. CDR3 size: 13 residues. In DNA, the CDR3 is TGTGCCAGCAGTTACTCGGGCCAGTATGGCTACACCTTC. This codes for CASSYSGQYGYTF.

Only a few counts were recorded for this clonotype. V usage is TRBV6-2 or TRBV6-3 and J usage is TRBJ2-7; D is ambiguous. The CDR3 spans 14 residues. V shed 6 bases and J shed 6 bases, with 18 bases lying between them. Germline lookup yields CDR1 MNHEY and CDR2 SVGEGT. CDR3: CASRPTRRTSEQYF. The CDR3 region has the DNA TGTGCCAGCAGACCCACCCGCAGAACTTCCGAGCAGTACTTC.

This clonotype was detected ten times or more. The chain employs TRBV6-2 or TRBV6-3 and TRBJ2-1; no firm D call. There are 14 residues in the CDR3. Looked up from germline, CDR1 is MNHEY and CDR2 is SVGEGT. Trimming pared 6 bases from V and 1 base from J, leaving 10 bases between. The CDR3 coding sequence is TGTGCCAGCAGGCCGGACCGATCCTACAATGAGCAGTTCTTC. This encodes CASRPDRSYNEQFF.